This TCR beta chain was retrieved from a study of cytotoxic CD8 clonotypes in ibrutinib-treated CLL. The study's findings and limits: Clonality went higher at ibrutinib response and then dropped back toward baseline at progression.

This clone has only a few counts. The antigen is not known. Deletions cut 2 bases from V and 14 bases from J, with 16 bases between. The length of the CDR3 is 13 residues. Germline assignment: CDR1 GTSNPN and CDR2 SVGIG (reference sequence). Data came from immunoSEQ multiplex PCR; TCRdb stores just in-frame clones and leaves some out. The sample carries over 100,000 clones, 75% to 90% recorded once. Sequenced here: PBMCs, sampled after 24 months of ibrutinib treatment. This chain uses TRBV30 with TRBJ1-6; no clear D gene. The receptor's source is a human donor with chronic lymphocytic leukemia. Here the CDR3 reads CAWSPESSRSLHF. DNA of the CDR3: TGTGCCTGGAGTCCCGAGTCCAGTCGATCCCTCCACTTT.